These T cell receptor beta chains were read from a single sample in a study of CD8 T cells in Susac syndrome. TCRdb itself ran the immunoSEQ multiplex PCR reads through MiXCR, one entry per CDR3 protein. The profile covers 190,000 or so distinct CDR3 sequences, with 90% to 95% appearing a single time and 0.093% taken by the ten largest. Sequencing input: CD4+ T cells from PBMCs. These receptors came from a human donor with multiple sclerosis. Both conserved end residues are trimmed from each CDR3.

cdr3_length v_call cdr3_aa
13 TRBV12-3/TRBV12-4 ASTPFGASTDTQY
15 TRBV5-4 ASSRKGTVPWGNEQF
14 TRBV14 ASSPIQGIVTGELF
13 TRBV15 ATSREGTGSYEQY
13 TRBV7-8 ASSLVRGRNTEAF
11 TRBV7-9 ASSPAGATEAF
13 TRBV5-1 ASSSGTSGYNEQF
13 TRBV30 AWIAGPSSTDTQY
12 TRBV9 ASSVRRQDTEAF
10 TRBV12-3/TRBV12-4 ASSWVSTEAF
10 TRBV30 AWDRITDTQY
12 TRBV14 ASSFRQQTDTQY
10 TRBV24-1 ATSGRYNEQF
14 TRBV3-1 ASSQELDRENTEAF